Listed below are T cell receptor beta chains from one sample, sequenced in a study of T cells after yellow fever vaccination. Using its own MiXCR run on the 5' RACE reads, TCRdb lists one record per CDR3 protein. Here the sample spans nearly 70,000 distinct CDR3 sequences, just over 6.5% being singletons. Source: CD8+ T cells sorted from PBMCs, taken roughly 46 days after the first yellow fever vaccination. These receptors were collected from a man aged 18 to 30 who received the YFV17D yellow fever vaccine. Both conserved end residues are part of each CDR3. The order of the fields is V gene, J gene, D gene, clone size, CDR3 protein, CDR3 DNA. A D gene is named only where the DNA matches it firmly. The size field is filled for only some rows; it gives once, few, many or a size class.

TRBV29-1	TRBJ2-3	TRBD2	many	CSVAGPSTDTQYF	TGCAGCGTAGCGGGGCCTAGCACAGATACGCAGTATTTT
TRBV25-1	TRBJ2-3	-	few	CASRSGRTDTQYF	TGTGCCAGCCGTAGCGGCCGCACAGATACGCAGTATTTT
TRBV7-2	TRBJ2-2	TRBD1	many	CASSPFPGGFTGELFF	TGTGCCAGCAGCCCATTCCCAGGGGGCTTTACCGGGGAGCTGTTTTTT
TRBV11-2	TRBJ2-1	TRBD2	many	CASSLLAGGYNEQFF	TGTGCCAGCAGCCTACTAGCGGGGGGGTACAATGAGCAGTTCTTC
TRBV4-1	TRBJ1-4	-	-	CASSQAEWKLFF	TGCGCCAGCAGCCAAGCGGAATGGAAACTGTTTTTT
TRBV3-1	TRBJ2-3	TRBD2	many	CASSRSFGLAPDTQYF	TGTGCCAGCAGCCGAAGTTTCGGACTAGCTCCAGATACGCAGTATTTT
TRBV12-3/TRBV12-4	TRBJ2-1	-	few	CASSLALAGNEQFF	TGTGCCAGCAGTTTAGCGCTGGCCGGGAATGAGCAGTTCTTC
TRBV5-1	TRBJ1-1	-	many	CASSPGGGVLNTEAFF	TGCGCCAGCAGCCCCGGGGGAGGGGTGCTGAACACTGAAGCTTTCTTT
TRBV12-3/TRBV12-4	TRBJ1-1	-	many	CASRPGLNTEAFF	TGTGCCAGCAGGCCGGGTCTAAACACTGAAGCTTTCTTT
TRBV14	TRBJ2-1	TRBD2	many	CASSWGLAEQFF	TGTGCCAGCAGCTGGGGACTAGCGGAGCAGTTCTTC
TRBV27	TRBJ1-1	-	few	CASSLFFSVPAFF	TGTGCCAGCAGTTTATTTTTCTCAGTACCAGCTTTCTTT
TRBV29-1	TRBJ2-1	-	-	CSVVLINEQFF	TGCAGCGTTGTGCTGATTAATGAGCAGTTCTTC
TRBV12-3/TRBV12-4	TRBJ2-5	-	many	CASSLRRVWETQYF	TGTGCCAGCAGCTTGAGGAGGGTTTGGGAGACCCAGTACTTC
TRBV3-1	TRBJ1-1	TRBD1	many	CASSQPTTGVEAFF	TGTGCCAGCAGCCAACCCACTACAGGGGTGGAAGCTTTCTTT
TRBV5-1	TRBJ2-1	TRBD1	many	CATTRFPRDREYNEQFF	TGCGCCACCACAAGGTTCCCCCGGGACAGAGAATACAATGAGCAGTTCTTC
TRBV5-4	TRBJ2-6	-	-	CAPSVKRGDGANVLTF	TGTGCCCCCTCAGTAAAGAGGGGAGATGGGGCCAACGTCCTGACTTTC
TRBV20-1	TRBJ2-3	-	few	CSARVNAGTVGRDTQYF	TGCAGTGCTAGGGTTAACGCCGGGACTGTTGGACGGGATACGCAGTATTTT
TRBV5-1	TRBJ2-3	-	few	CASSRTQAGDTQYF	TGCGCCAGCAGCAGAACCCAGGCTGGGGATACGCAGTATTTT
TRBV30	TRBJ2-1	-	-	CAWSVDLEQFF	TGTGCCTGGAGTGTAGACCTGGAGCAGTTCTTC
TRBV15	TRBJ1-5	-	few	CATSRDPRHGGINQPQHF	TGTGCCACCAGCAGAGATCCAAGACATGGGGGTATCAATCAGCCCCAGCATTTT
TRBV4-3	TRBJ2-5	-	few	CASSEGVQETQYF	TGCGCCAGCAGCGAGGGTGTCCAGGAGACCCAGTACTTC
TRBV9	TRBJ1-1	-	-	CASSVGGGRGNTEAFF	TGTGCCAGCAGCGTAGGAGGGGGTCGGGGGAACACTGAAGCTTTCTTT
TRBV4-1	TRBJ2-2	TRBD2	many	CASSLYFRDYNTGELFF	TGCGCCAGCAGCCTTTATTTCCGGGACTACAACACCGGGGAGCTGTTTTTT
TRBV25-1	TRBJ2-2	-	many	CASSPGEDTGELFF	TGTGCCAGCAGTCCGGGGGAGGACACCGGGGAGCTGTTTTTT
TRBV7-6	TRBJ2-7	-	-	CASSLGDSTVEQYF	TGTGCCAGCAGCTTAGGTGACAGTACCGTCGAGCAGTACTTC
TRBV20-1	TRBJ2-1	-	-	CSAGDHRDSGNEQFF	TGCAGTGCAGGAGACCACCGGGACTCGGGGAATGAGCAGTTCTTC